This T cell receptor beta chain originates from a study of T-cell reconstitution after alpha-beta-depleted transplantation in children. General study points: Elevated TCRbeta diversity at day 60 was traced, in some patients, to surviving recipient T cells and thymic progenitors. At one year after transplant, newly produced T cells mostly accounted for T-cell counts and diversity. There were reportedly several hundred expanded graft clones from which alpha-beta T cells came about two months after transplant.

TCRbeta library preparation incorporated unique molecular identifiers. In TCRdb, the PCR reads were re-called with MiXCR into one record per CDR3 protein. The sample contains fewer than 20,000 distinct CDR3 sequences, under 6.5% of which appear only once. Germline assignment: CDR1 MNHNS and CDR2 SASEGT. This CDR3 contains 15 residues. The germline V and J ends were trimmed by 4 bases and 0 bases, with 10 bases remaining between them. In its sample, this clonotype was seen a few times. Its antigen is as yet unknown. Sequencing was performed on PBMCs, taken before TCRalphabeta/CD19-depleted stem cell transplant. V is TRBV6-1 and J is TRBJ1-5; maybe TRBD1 (5 bases). This TCR came from a boy younger than 18 with acute lymphoblastic leukemia, due to receive a stem cell transplant. In DNA form, the CDR3 reads TGTGCCAGCAGTGCGGAGGGACTTAGCAATCAGCCCCAGCATTTT. Its protein is CASSAEGLSNQPQHF.